This T cell receptor (beta chain) was documented in a study of blood T cell dynamics during melanoma immunotherapy. This CDR3 is built from 15 residues. Germline CDR1 MGHRA, CDR2 YSYEKL. Trimming took 0 bases from V and 2 from J, leaving 11 bases between them. The time point is: pre-treatment baseline. Sampling occurred pretreatment (T0) and at week 3 (W3), after cycle one of checkpoint blockade. Sequencing was performed with immunoSEQ multiplex PCR; in TCRdb, only in-frame clones are kept and a portion is missing. The data show about 18,000 clones, approximately 93% seen once. This TCR was recovered from a human donor with melanoma. This specimen was blood, taken from a patient treated with checkpoint blockade. The chain links TRBV4-1 to TRBJ2-7; D remains ambiguous. Here the CDR3 reads CASSQDGKDPYEQYF. DNA of the CDR3: TGCGCCAGCAGCCAAGATGGGAAAGACCCCTACGAGCAGTACTTC.